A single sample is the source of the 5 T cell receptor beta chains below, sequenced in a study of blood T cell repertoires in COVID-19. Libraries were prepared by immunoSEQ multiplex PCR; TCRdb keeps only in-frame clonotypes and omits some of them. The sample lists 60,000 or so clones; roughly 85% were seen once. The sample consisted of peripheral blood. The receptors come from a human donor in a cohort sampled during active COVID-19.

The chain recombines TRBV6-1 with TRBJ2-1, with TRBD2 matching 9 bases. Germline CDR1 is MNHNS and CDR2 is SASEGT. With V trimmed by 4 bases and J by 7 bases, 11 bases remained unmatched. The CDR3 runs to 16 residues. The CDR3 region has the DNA TGTGCCAGCAGTGTCCAGACTAGCGGAGTCCTTAATGAGCAGTTCTTC. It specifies CASSVQTSGVLNEQFF.

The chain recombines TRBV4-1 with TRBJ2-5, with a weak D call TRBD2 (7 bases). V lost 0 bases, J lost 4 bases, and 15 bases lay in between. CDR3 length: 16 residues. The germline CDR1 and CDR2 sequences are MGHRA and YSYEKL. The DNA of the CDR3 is TGCGCCAGCAGCCAAGATCGGGGGGCCGGGGTAGAGACCCAGTACTTC. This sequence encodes CASSQDRGAGVETQYF.

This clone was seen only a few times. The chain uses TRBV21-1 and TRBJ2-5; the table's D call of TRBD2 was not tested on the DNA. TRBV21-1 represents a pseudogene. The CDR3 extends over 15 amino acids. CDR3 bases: TGTGCCAGCAGGGGGTCGCGGGGAGGAGGGGAGACCCAGTACTTC. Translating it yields CASRGSRGGGETQYF.

CDR3 DNA: TGTGCCAGCTCGGAAACAGGGGTGGGTGGCTACACCTTC. This encodes CASSETGVGGYTF. V and J are TRBV6-5 and TRBJ1-2; TRBD1 aligns across 7 bases. Trimming cost V 8 bases and J 7 bases; bases outside gene matches: 10. From germline, CDR1 is MNHEY and CDR2 SVGAGI. This CDR3 comprises 13 residues.

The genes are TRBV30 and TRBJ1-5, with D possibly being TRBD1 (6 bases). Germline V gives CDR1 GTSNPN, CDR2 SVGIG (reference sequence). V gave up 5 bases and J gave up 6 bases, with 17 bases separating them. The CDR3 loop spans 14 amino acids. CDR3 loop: CAWRRRGGGQPQHF. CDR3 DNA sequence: TGTGCCTGGCGACGTAGGGGGGGCGGTCAGCCCCAGCATTTT.